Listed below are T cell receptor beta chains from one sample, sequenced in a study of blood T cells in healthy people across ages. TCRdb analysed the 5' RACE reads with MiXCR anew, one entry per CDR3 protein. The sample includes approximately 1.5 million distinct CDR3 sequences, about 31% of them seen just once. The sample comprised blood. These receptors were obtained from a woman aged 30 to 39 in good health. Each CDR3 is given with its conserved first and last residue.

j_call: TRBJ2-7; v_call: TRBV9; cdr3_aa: CASSGGGPNYEQYF
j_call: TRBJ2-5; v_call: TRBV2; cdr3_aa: CASSEGGTGQETQYF
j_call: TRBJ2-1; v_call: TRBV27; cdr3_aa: CASSLETGGFAEQFF
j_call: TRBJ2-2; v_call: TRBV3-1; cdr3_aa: CASSLIAGTSNTGELFF
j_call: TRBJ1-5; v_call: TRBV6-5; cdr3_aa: CASSGRHPDQPQHF
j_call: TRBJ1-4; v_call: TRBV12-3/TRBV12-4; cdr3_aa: CASSLTRGRDSNEKLFF
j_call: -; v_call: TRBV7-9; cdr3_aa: CASSSYPGQSYEQYF
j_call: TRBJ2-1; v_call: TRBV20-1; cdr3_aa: CSARGTGTSSYNEQFF
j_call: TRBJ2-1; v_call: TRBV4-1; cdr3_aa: CASSQNYEQFF
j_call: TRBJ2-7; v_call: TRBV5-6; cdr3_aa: CASSSTTGFEQYF
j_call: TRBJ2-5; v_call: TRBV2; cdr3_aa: CASRSGGTVQETQYF
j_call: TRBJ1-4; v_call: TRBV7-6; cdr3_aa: CASSLTGGWTLNEKLFF
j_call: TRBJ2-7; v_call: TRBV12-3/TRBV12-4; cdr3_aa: CASREGDNILYEQYF
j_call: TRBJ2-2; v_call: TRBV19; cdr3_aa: CASSPRRASGELFF
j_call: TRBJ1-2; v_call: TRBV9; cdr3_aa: CASSTLMSTGPYGYTF
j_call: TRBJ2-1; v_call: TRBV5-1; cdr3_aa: CASSLEAGTGSYNEQFF
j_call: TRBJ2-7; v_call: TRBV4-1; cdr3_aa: CASSQGSATYEQYF
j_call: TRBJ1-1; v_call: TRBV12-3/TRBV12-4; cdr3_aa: CASRPDGSEAFF
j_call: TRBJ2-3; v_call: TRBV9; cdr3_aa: CASSSGLVTDTQYF
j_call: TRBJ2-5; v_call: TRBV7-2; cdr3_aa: CASSLYLRGGSYQETQYF
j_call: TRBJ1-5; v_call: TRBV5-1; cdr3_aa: CASSLLEGGQPQHF
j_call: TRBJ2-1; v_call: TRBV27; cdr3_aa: CASSLQGGTYNEQFF
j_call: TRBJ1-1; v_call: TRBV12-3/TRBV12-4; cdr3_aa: CASSPGQGISYTEAFF
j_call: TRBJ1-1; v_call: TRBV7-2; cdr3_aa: CASSSSPGTGVRNAEAFF
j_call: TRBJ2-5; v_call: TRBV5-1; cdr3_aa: CASSSSLAGGQETQYF
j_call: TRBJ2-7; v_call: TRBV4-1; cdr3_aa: CASSPRTGLYEQYF
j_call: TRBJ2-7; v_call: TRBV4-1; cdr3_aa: CASGQDGTGASYEQYF
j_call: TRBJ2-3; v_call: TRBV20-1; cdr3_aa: CSARGLAGGYLTSDTQYF
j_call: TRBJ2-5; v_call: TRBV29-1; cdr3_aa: CSVPLGGSGGKTQYF
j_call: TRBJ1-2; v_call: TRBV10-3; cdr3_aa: CVIPLGGGSPNYGYTF
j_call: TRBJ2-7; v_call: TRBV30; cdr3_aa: CACVETGSSYEQYF
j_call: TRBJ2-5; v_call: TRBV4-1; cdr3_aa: CASSRGSGDQETQYF
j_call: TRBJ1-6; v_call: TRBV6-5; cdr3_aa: CASRTGQGTTPLHF
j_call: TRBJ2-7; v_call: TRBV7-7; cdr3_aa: CASSPNEHASGSLSSYEQYF
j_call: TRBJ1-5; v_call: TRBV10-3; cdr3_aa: CAIRARDDQPQHF
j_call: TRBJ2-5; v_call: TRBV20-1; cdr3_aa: CSANPPGQLQETQYF
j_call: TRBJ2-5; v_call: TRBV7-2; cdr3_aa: CASSPEREGQETQYF
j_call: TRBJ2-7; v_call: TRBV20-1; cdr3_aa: CSAPPRNRGLHEQYF
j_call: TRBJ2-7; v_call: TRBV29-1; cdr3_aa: CSVAGLPYEQYF
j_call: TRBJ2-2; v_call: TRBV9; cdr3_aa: CASSRGSGNTGELFF
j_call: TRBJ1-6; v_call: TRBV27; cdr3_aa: CASSPSRGNSPLHF